What follows is one TCR beta chain and its context. CDR1 and CDR2 from the germline V gene are SGHRS and YFSETQ. The CDR3 covers 16 residues. The ends lost 4 bases at V and 2 bases at J; junction bases unmatched: 12. This sample was taken from a study of blood T cell repertoires in COVID-19. Study as a whole: Specimens from acute and convalescent COVID-19 originated in the United States, Italy and Spain. T cells, B-cell-depleted T cells, or PBMCs provided the cDNA or gDNA that served as material.

Original analysis: Reference gene primer amplification gave estimated nucleated cell counts. Method: immunoSEQ multiplex PCR; TCRdb's copy keeps in-frame clones and lacks some. The V and J calls and clone size come from that table; D and trimming were worked out from the DNA. The table lists over 80,000 clones, over 80% of them singletons. V and J are TRBV5-1 and TRBJ2-7; 7 bases agree with TRBD1. The clonotype originates from a human donor with active COVID-19. The donor label of this sample is uncertain. The source material was peripheral blood. CDR3 nucleotides: TGCGCCAGCAGCCCCCGCCTCGACAGGGCCCCCTACGAGCAGTACTTC. Its protein is CASSPRLDRAPYEQYF.